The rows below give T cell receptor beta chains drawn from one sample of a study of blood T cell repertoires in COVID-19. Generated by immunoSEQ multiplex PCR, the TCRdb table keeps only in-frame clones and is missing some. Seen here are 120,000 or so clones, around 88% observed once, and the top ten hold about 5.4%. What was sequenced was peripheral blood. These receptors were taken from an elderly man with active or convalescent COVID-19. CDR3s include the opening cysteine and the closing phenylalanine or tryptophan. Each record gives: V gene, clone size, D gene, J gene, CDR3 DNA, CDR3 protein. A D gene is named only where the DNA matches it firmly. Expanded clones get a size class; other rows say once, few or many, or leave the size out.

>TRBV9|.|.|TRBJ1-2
TGTGCCAGCAGCCCACAGACAGGAGACTATGGCTACACCTTC
CASSPQTGDYGYTF
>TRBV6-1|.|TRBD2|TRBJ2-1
TGTGCCAGCAGTGAAGCCCCTAGCGGGGGCTACAATGAGCAGTTCTTC
CASSEAPSGGYNEQFF
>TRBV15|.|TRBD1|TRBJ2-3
TGTGCCACCAGCAGAGGGGGGACAGGGAGTTTTGCGCAGTATTTT
CATSRGGTGSFAQYF
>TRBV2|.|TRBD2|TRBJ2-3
TGTGCCAGCACCCGACTAGCGGGGTACAGCACAGATACGCAGTATTTT
CASTRLAGYSTDTQYF
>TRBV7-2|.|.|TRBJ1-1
TGTGCCAGCAGCTTAGAGCGGACGGAAAATGAAGCTTTCTTT
CASSLERTENEAFF
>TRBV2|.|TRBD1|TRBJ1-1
TGTGCCAATATCGGACAGGTCCCTGACACTGAAGCTTTCTTT
CANIGQVPDTEAFF
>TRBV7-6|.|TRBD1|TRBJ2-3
TGTGCCAGCAGCTTAAGTGCCGGGACAGACTACACAGATACGCAGTATTTT
CASSLSAGTDYTDTQYF
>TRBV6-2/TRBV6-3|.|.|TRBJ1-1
TGTGCCAGCAGTTACCTGGGGAGCACTGAAGCTTTCTTT
CASSYLGSTEAFF
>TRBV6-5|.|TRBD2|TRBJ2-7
TGTGCCAGCGCGTCCGGGGGGAACGAGCAGTACTTC
CASASGGNEQYF
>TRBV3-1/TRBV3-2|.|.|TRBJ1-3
TGTGCCAGCAGCCTCCTCTCCCGCTCTGGAAACACCATATATTTT
CASSLLSRSGNTIYF
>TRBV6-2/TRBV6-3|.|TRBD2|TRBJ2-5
TGTGCCAGCAGTTATATGGCGGGGGGAAGTGTGGAGACCCAGTACTTC
CASSYMAGGSVETQYF
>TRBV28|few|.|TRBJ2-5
TGTGCCAGCAGTACCCGACAGGAGGAGTACTTC
CASSTRQEEYF
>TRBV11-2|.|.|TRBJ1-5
TGTGCCAGCAGCTCCTCCCCCCAGGGATTCAATCAGCCCCAGCATTTT
CASSSSPQGFNQPQHF
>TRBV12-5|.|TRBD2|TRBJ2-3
TGTGCTAGTGGTCCTGGACTAGCGGGGACTAGCACAGATACGCAGTATTTT
CASGPGLAGTSTDTQYF
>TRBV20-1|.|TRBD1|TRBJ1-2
TGCAGCTCCGGGACAGGTGGGGGCTACACCTTC
CSSGTGGGYTF
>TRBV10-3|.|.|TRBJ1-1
TGTGCCATCAGTGAAGGTTTGACAAACACTGAAGCTTTCTTT
CAISEGLTNTEAFF
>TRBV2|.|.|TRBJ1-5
TGTGCCAGCTGCGACAGTTCAGGACCCCAGCATTTT
CASCDSSGPQHF
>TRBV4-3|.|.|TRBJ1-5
TGCGCCAGCAGCCAGCGGCTAGGTCAGCCCCAGCATTTT
CASSQRLGQPQHF
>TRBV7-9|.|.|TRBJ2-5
TGTGCCAGCAGCCGAGTTCGGGGCCAAGAGACCCAGTACTTC
CASSRVRGQETQYF
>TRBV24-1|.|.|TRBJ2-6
TGTGCCACCAGTGATGCGGGGACGGGACCCTCTGGGGCCAACGTCCTGACTTTC
CATSDAGTGPSGANVLTF
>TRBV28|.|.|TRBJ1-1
TGTGCCAGCAAACAGGGGAACACTGAAGCTTTCTTT
CASKQGNTEAFF
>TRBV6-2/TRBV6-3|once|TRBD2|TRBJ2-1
TGTGCCAGCAGTTTAAGGACTAGCGGCAACAATGAGCAGTTCTTC
CASSLRTSGNNEQFF
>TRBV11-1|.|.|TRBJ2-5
TGTGCCAGCAGCACCCGGGAGACCCAGTACTTC
CASSTRETQYF
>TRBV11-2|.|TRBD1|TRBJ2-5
TGTGCCAGCAGCTCTCACAGGGGGCGAGGGACCCAGTACTTC
CASSSHRGRGTQYF
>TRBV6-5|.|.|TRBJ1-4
TGTGCCAGCAGTTACCAGTCTGCAACTAATGAAAAACTGTTTTTT
CASSYQSATNEKLFF
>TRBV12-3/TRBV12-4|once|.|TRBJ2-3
TGTGCCAGCAGTTCAGGGACAGATACGCAGTATTTT
CASSSGTDTQYF
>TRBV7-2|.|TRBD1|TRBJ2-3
TGTGCCAGCAGCTTAGCAGGACAGGGGATAACAGATACGCAGTATTTT
CASSLAGQGITDTQYF
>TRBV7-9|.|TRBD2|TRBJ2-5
TGTGCCAGCAGCTTTTTAGCGGGGGGGCTCCAAGAGACCCAGTACTTC
CASSFLAGGLQETQYF
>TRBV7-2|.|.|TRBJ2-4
TGTGCCAGCAGCTTAGTTGGGAGTCACATTCAGTACTTC
CASSLVGSHIQYF
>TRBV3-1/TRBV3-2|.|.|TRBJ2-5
TGTGCCAGCAGCCAATCAGACTGGCGTCTGGCCAGGGGCGGGACCCAGTACTTC
CASSQSDWRLARGGTQYF
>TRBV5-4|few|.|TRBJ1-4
TGTGCCAGCGCCCAGGACTGGAATGAAAAACTGTTTTTT
CASAQDWNEKLFF
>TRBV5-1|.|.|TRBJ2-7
TGCGCCAGCAGCAACCCCGGTTTGTACGAGCAGTACTTC
CASSNPGLYEQYF
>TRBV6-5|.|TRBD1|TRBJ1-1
TGTGCCAGCAGTCCCGACAGGGCCACTGAAGCTTTCTTT
CASSPDRATEAFF
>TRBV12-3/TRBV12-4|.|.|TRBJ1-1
TGTGCCAGCAGTTTCTTCCCGACTGAAGCTTTCTTT
CASSFFPTEAFF
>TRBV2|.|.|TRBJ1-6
TGTGCCAGCATCGTCGCAGGGCCGGCACCCCTCCACTTT
CASIVAGPAPLHF
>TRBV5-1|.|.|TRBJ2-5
TGCGCCAGCAGCTACAGGGAGAGGGAGACCCAGTACTTC
CASSYRERETQYF
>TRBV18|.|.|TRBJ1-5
TGTGCCAGCTCGCCTACTGACAGAGATCAGCCCCAGCATTTT
CASSPTDRDQPQHF
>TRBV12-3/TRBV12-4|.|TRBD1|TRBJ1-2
TGTGCCAGCAGTAGGGCAGGGGGAGGCTACACCTTC
CASSRAGGGYTF
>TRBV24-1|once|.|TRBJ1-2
TGTGCCACCAGTGATTCCAGGGTGGGAGGCTACACCTTC
CATSDSRVGGYTF
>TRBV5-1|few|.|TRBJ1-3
TGCGCCAGCAGCTTGGACGAGGGATCATCTGGAAACACCATATATTTT
CASSLDEGSSGNTIYF
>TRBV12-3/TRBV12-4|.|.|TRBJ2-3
TGTGCCACCAGGGATTCAGGAGATACGCAGTATTTT
CATRDSGDTQYF
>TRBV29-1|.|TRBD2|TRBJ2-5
TGCAGCGTTAGCTCCGGGACTAGCGGCCCGACCCAGTACTTC
CSVSSGTSGPTQYF
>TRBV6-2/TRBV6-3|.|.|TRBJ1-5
TGTGCCAGCAGCCCTCGGGGGTGGGGACAGCCCCAGCATTTT
CASSPRGWGQPQHF
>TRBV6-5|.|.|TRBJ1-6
TGTGCCAGCCGAAACACAGGGCACGATTCACCCCTCCACTTT
CASRNTGHDSPLHF
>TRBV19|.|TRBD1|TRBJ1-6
TGTGCCAGTAGTATGTGGACAGGGGTAGGTTCACCCCTCCACTTT
CASSMWTGVGSPLHF
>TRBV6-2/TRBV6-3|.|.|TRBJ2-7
TGTGCCAGCAGTTACTCAGGCACAGGGCGGTTGCAGTACTTC
CASSYSGTGRLQYF
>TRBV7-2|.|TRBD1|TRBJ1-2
TGTGCCAGCAGCCAAGGGACAGGCTATGGCTACACCTTC
CASSQGTGYGYTF
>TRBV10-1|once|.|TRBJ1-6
TGCGCCACCCAGCGAACTTCACCCCTCCACTTT
CATQRTSPLHF
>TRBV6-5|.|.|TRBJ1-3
TGTGCCATTTCCGTAGGGAGCTCTGGAAACACCATATATTTT
CAISVGSSGNTIYF
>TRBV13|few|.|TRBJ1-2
TGTGCCAGCAGCTTCAGCGATAACTATGGCTACACCTTC
CASSFSDNYGYTF
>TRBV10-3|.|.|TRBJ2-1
TGTGCCATCAGTCCTGGGGGGGCTTCCTCCTACAATGAGCAGTTCTTC
CAISPGGASSYNEQFF
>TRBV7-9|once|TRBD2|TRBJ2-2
TGTGCCAGCAGGACTAGCGGGGAGAACACCGGGGAGCTGTTTTTT
CASRTSGENTGELFF
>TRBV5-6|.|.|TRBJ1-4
TGTGCCAGCAGCTTAAGGCCGGGCGGGACTAATGAAAAACTGTTTTTT
CASSLRPGGTNEKLFF